This T cell receptor beta chain is from a study of regulatory T cells in long-lasting Graves disease. CDR1 ENHRY and CDR2 SYGVKD come from the germline V gene. The CDR3 runs to 16 residues. V shed 2 bases, J shed 4 bases, and the junction held 6 bases outside the gene matches. For TCR beta, libraries came from iRepertoire HTBI primers and Arm-PCR of CDR3 regions. Via MiXCR, TCRdb re-called the multiplex PCR reads, giving one row per CDR3 protein. The sample holds a few hundred thousand distinct CDR3 sequences, roughly 13% seen once. This clonotype has only a few counts. Time point defined: newly diagnosed GD, antithyroid drugs for less than 3 months. PBMC RNA served as the TCR library source. These same data were also listed under a study on T cells in Graves' hyperthyroidism and ophthalmopathy.

The chain has TRBV10-3 and TRBJ2-1; 9 nucleotides agree with TRBD2. The sample consisted of peripheral blood mononuclear cells (PBMCs), taken at new diagnosis, from a patient treated with antithyroid drugs. This receptor was identified in a man aged 30-40 years with Graves disease. CDR3 in amino acids: CAISEASGAKYNEQFF. The CDR3, as DNA: TGTGCCATCAGTGAGGCTAGCGGGGCCAAATACAATGAGCAGTTCTTC.